The next 9 T cell receptor beta chains were all read from a single sample in a study of blood T cell repertoires in COVID-19. Profiled with immunoSEQ multiplex PCR; TCRdb holds only in-frame clones, not every one. The sample lists about 88,000 clones, about 88% occurring once. The sample comprised peripheral blood. These receptors were obtained from a woman of 80 years or more with acute or convalescent COVID-19.

This clone was seen once. This chain links TRBV10-3 with TRBJ2-3; TRBD2 matches 12 bases. Per germline, CDR1 ENHRY and CDR2 SYGVKD. The CDR3 is 17 residues long. After removal of 2 bases from V and 5 bases from J, the junction contained 8 bases not matched to a gene. The CDR3 here is CAISELRTSGAEDTQYF. The CDR3 DNA reads as TGTGCCATCAGTGAGCTTCGGACTAGCGGGGCTGAAGATACGCAGTATTTT.

This rearrangement joins TRBV28 to TRBJ1-1; a weak D match, TRBD1 (6 bases). In germline, CDR1 is MDHEN, CDR2 SYDVKM. The CDR3 spans 14 residues. V lost 8 bases, J lost 4 bases, and 17 bases lay in between. CDR3 residues: CASGPGGASTEAFF. CDR3 nucleotide sequence: TGTGCCAGCGGACCCGGGGGGGCCAGCACTGAAGCTTTCTTT. The full variable domain, in which reference TRBV28 and TRBJ1-1 provide the parts outside the CDR3, is DVKVTQSSRYLVKRTGEKVFLECVQDMDHENMFWYRQDPGLGLRLIYFSYDVKMKEKGDIPEGYSVSREKKERFSLILESASTNQTSMYLCASGPGGASTEAFFGQGTRLTVV.

This chain joins TRBV6-5 and TRBJ1-5; a weak D match, TRBD1 (5 bases). CDR1 is MNHEY and CDR2 is SVGAGI in the germline V gene. CDR3 length: 14 residues. With 6 bases removed from V and 4 bases from J, the gap between germline ends came to 13 bases. The CDR3 here is CASSPDSRNQPQHF. The CDR3 DNA reads TGTGCCAGCAGCCCAGACAGTCGGAATCAGCCCCAGCATTTT.

The chain has TRBV7-3 and TRBJ2-3, with TRBD1 matching over 7 bases. This CDR3 spans 14 amino acids. V gave up 3 bases and J gave up 4 bases; unmatched junction bases: 4. CDR1 is SGHTA, CDR2 FQGTGA, per germline. The CDR3 DNA sequence: TGTGCCAGCAGCTTGACAGGGTTCGCAGATACGCAGTATTTT. Protein product: CASSLTGFADTQYF.

This clone was counted only a few times. The J gene is TRBJ1-2, the V gene TRBV7-2; tentatively, D is TRBD1 (6 bases). The CDR3 contains 17 residues. Trimming cost V 5 bases and J 0 bases, with 19 bases left between them. CDR1 and CDR2 (germline): SGHTA, FQGNSA. The CDR3 protein is CASSPLGGVGANYGYTF. DNA for the CDR3: TGTGCCAGCAGCCCCCTTGGGGGCGTTGGTGCTAACTATGGCTACACCTTC.

The chain recombines TRBV6-5 with TRBJ2-5; 11 bases match TRBD2. The CDR3 contains 16 residues. CDR1 and CDR2 from the germline V gene are MNHEY and SVGAGI. Unmatched junction bases numbered 15, after V lost 4 bases and J lost 11 bases. CDR3 region: CASSSPTHSGRAAQYF. The DNA for the CDR3 is TGTGCCAGCAGTTCCCCCACCCATAGCGGGAGGGCCGCTCAGTACTTC.

The V call is TRBV7-9, the J call TRBJ1-1; D is ambiguous. CDR3 size: 13 residues. Trimming pared 3 bases from V and 3 bases from J, leaving 8 bases between. CDR1 is SEHNR and CDR2 is FQNEAQ in the germline V gene (reference sequence). The CDR3 protein is CASSFRDYTEAFF. The CDR3 bases are TGTGCCAGCAGCTTCCGCGATTACACTGAAGCTTTCTTT.

The V call is TRBV2, the J call TRBJ1-2; TRBD1 matches at 7 bases. Unmatched junction bases numbered 8, after V lost 6 bases and J lost 1 base. Germline V gene sequence: CDR1 SNHLY, CDR2 FYNNEI. The CDR3 totals 15 residues. CDR3: CASRRGQGGNYGYTF. The CDR3 region has the DNA TGTGCCAGCAGGAGGGGGCAGGGGGGTAACTATGGCTACACCTTC.

The chain has TRBV28 and TRBJ1-4; no reliable D call. V shed 1 base and J shed 2 bases, with 5 bases lying between them. This CDR3 has 14 residues. Germline V lookup: CDR1 MDHEN, CDR2 SYDVKM. The CDR3 DNA sequence: TGTGCCAGCAGTTTATTGGAGACTAATGAAAAACTGTTTTTT. Its translation is CASSLLETNEKLFF.